The rows below give T cell receptor beta chains drawn from one sample of a study of neurological immune-mediated disorders. TCRdb independently ran MiXCR on the 5' RACE reads; one entry per CDR3 protein. The sample has 50,000 to 70,000 distinct CDR3 sequences, 12% seen once. Sequencing input: PBMCs. The origin of the receptors is an older woman with HTLV-1-associated myelopathy (HAM/TSP). Both conserved end residues are part of each CDR3. The D gene is left open where the match is weak. Some rows have no size entry. The others give once, few or many, or a class for an expanded clone.

J gene,V gene,D gene,clone size,CDR3 DNA,CDR3 protein
TRBJ2-7,TRBV14,TRBD1,.,TGTGCCAGCAGCCAAACAGGGGGCCACGAGCAGTACTTC,CASSQTGGHEQYF
TRBJ2-7,TRBV5-1,TRBD2,many,TGCGCCAGCAGCTTCGGCGGGAGCTCCTACGAGCAGTACTTC,CASSFGGSSYEQYF
TRBJ1-5,TRBV27,TRBD1,many,TGTGCCAGCAGTCAGGACAGGGGAAGCAATCAGCCCCAGCATTTT,CASSQDRGSNQPQHF
TRBJ2-6,TRBV7-9,.,many,TGTGCCAGCAGCAACATATCTGGGGCCAACGTCCTGACTTTC,CASSNISGANVLTF
TRBJ2-1,TRBV20-1,.,many,TGCAGTGCTAGGGACTTATTTGAGCAGTTCTTC,CSARDLFEQFF
TRBJ2-5,TRBV5-1,.,many,TGCGCCAGCAGCTTGTTTGATGTAGAAGAGACCCAGTACTTC,CASSLFDVEETQYF
TRBJ2-7,TRBV27,TRBD2,once,TGTGCCAGCAGTTTATTGGCGGGAGGTCCCTACGAGCAGTACTTC,CASSLLAGGPYEQYF
TRBJ2-4,TRBV20-1,TRBD2,many,TGCAGTGCTACTAGCGGGAGGGCCAAAAACATTCAGTACTTC,CSATSGRAKNIQYF
TRBJ2-1,TRBV27,.,many,TGTGCCAGCAGTTCGCCTGCCGGATCTAGGTTCTTC,CASSSPAGSRFF
TRBJ2-2,TRBV6-6,TRBD2,many,TGTGCCAGCAGTCGGACTAGCGGAAACACCGGGGAGCTGTTTTTT,CASSRTSGNTGELFF
TRBJ1-6,TRBV14,.,many,TGTGCCAGCAGCCAAGGGGAAGGAAACTATAATTCACCCCTCCACTTT,CASSQGEGNYNSPLHF